What follows describes a single T cell receptor beta chain. Its specificity is not known. V lost 2 bases, J lost 2 bases, and 7 bases lay in between. CDR1 and CDR2 from the germline V gene are LGHNA and YNFKEQ. This CDR3 spans 14 amino acids. The data stem from a study of CD8 T cells in ankylosing spondylitis. Study-wide results and limits: Characteristic, it appeared, of ankylosing spondylitis blood was a TCR beta motif of about eight highly homologous variants. A number of the motif variants had already been described in reactive arthritis synovial fluid and blood.

Quantitative molecular-barcoded 5'-RACE generated the TCR beta libraries. TCRdb passed the 5' RACE reads through MiXCR, listing each CDR3 protein once. This sample has about 260,000 distinct CDR3 sequences, with under 30% found just once. Specimen: blood, either unsorted or a sorted T cell fraction (not recorded which). The chain carries TRBV4-2 and TRBJ2-1; D uncertain. The TCR originated in a male donor with ankylosing spondylitis or in good health (not recorded which). The CDR3, as DNA: TGTGCCAGCAGCCAATTCTGGGCCTACAATGAGCAGTTCTTC. Its protein product is CASSQFWAYNEQFF.